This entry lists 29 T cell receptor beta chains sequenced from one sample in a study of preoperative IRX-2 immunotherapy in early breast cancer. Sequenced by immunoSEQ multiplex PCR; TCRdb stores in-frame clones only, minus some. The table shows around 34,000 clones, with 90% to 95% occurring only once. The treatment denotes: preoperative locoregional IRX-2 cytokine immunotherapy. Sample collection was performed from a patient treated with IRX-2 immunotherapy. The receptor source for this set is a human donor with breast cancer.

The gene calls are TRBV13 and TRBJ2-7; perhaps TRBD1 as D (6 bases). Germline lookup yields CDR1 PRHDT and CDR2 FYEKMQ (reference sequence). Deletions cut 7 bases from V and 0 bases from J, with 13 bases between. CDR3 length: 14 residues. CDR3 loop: CASKGVRTSYEQYF. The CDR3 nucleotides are TGTGCCAGCAAGGGGGTCCGCACCTCCTACGAGCAGTACTTC. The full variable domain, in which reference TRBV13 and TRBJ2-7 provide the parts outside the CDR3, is AAGVIQSPRHLIKEKRETATLKCYPIPRHDTVYWYQQGPGQDPQFLISFYEKMQSDKGSIPDRFSAQQFSDYHSELNMSSLELGDSALYFCASKGVRTSYEQYFGPGTRLTVT.

The CDR3 sequence is CASNLRDRGTDGYTF. The CDR3 DNA sequence: TGTGCCAGTAATCTCCGGGACAGGGGAACTGATGGCTACACCTTC. The chain couples TRBV19 to TRBJ1-2, with TRBD1 matching 10 bases. The CDR3 contains 15 residues. Germline CDR1 reads LNHDA; CDR2 reads SQIVND (reference sequence). V gave up 7 bases and J gave up 6 bases; unmatched junction bases: 11.

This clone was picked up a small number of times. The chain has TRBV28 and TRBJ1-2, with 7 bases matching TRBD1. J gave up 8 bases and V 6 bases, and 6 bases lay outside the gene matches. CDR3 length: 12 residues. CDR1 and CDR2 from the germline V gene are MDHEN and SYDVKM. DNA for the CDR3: TGTGCCAGCAGCTTACAGGGGTGGGGCTACACCTTC. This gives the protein CASSLQGWGYTF.

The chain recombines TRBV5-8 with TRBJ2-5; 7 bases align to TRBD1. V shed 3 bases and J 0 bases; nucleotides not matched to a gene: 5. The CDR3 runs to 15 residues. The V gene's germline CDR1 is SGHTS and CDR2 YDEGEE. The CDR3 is CASSWGQTHQETQYF. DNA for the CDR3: TGTGCCAGCAGCTGGGGACAGACGCACCAAGAGACCCAGTACTTC.

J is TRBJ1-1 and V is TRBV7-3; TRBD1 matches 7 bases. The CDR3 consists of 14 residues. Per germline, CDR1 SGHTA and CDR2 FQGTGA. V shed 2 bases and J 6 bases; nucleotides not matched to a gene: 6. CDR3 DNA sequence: TGTGCCAGCAGCTTAGTTGGAGACAGGGCTGAAGCTTTCTTT. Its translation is CASSLVGDRAEAFF. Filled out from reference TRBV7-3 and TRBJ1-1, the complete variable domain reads GAGVSQTPSNKVTEKGKYVELRCDPISGHTALYWYRQSLGQGPEFLIYFQGTGAADDSGLPNDRFFAVRPEGSVSTLKIQRTERGDSAVYLCASSLVGDRAEAFFGQGTRLTVV.

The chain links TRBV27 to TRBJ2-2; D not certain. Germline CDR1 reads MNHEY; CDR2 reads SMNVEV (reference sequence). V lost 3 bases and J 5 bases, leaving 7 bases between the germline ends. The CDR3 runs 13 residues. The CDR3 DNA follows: TGTGCCAGCAGTTTCCCGTATACCGGGGAGCTGTTTTTT. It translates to CASSFPYTGELFF.

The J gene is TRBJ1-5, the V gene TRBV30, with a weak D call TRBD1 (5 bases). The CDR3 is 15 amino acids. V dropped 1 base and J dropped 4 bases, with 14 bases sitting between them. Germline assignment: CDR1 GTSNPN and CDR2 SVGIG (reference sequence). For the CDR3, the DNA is TGTGCCTGGAGTGACTCGGGGCTCGCTAATCAGCCCCAGCATTTT. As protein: CAWSDSGLANQPQHF.

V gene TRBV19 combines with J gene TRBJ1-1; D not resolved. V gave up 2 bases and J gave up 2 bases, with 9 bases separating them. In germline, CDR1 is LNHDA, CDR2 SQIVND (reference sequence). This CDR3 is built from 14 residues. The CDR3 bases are TGTGCCAGTAGTATAAGAGAGATTAACACTGAAGCTTTCTTT. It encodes CASSIREINTEAFF.

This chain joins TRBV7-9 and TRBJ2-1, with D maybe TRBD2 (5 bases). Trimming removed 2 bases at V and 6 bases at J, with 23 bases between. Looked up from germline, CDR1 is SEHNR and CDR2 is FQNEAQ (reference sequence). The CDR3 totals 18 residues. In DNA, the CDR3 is TGTGCCAGCAGCTTAACTCAAGGGCGAGGACTGGGGTCCAATGAGCAGTTCTTC. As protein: CASSLTQGRGLGSNEQFF.

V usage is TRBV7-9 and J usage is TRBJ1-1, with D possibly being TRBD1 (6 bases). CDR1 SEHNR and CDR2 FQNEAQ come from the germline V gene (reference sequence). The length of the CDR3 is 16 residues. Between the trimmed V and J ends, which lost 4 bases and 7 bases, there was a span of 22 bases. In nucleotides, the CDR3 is TGTGCCAGCAGCTACATGAGAAGGGGGGTTGGGGATGAAGCTTTCTTT. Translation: CASSYMRRGVGDEAFF.

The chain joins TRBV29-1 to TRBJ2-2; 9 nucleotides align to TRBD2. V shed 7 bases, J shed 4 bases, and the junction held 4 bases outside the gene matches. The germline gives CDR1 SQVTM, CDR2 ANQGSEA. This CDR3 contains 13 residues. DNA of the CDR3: TGCAGCGCCCCTAGCGGGGCCACCGGGGAGCTGTTTTTT. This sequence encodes CSAPSGATGELFF.

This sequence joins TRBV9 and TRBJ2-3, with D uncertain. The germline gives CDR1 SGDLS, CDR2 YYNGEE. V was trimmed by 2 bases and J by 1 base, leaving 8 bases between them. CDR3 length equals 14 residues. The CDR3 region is CASSVPSGTDTQYF. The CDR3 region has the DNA TGTGCCAGCAGCGTCCCATCGGGCACAGATACGCAGTATTTT.

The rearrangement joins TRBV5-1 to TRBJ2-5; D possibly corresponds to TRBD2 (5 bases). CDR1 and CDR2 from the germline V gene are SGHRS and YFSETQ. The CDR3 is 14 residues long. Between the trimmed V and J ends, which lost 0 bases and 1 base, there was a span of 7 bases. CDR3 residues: CASSLGTPQETQYF. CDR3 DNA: TGCGCCAGCAGCTTGGGGACTCCCCAAGAGACCCAGTACTTC.

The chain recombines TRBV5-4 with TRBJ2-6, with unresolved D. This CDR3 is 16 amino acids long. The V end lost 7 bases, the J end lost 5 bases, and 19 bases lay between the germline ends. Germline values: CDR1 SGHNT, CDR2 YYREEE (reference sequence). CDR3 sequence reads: CASARTRQSRANVLTF. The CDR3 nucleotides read TGTGCCAGCGCGAGGACCAGACAAAGTCGGGCCAACGTCCTGACTTTC. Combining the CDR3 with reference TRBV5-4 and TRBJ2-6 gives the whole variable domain ETGVTQSPTHLIKTRGQQVTLRCSSQSGHNTVSWYQQALGQGPQFIFQYYREEENGRGNFPPRFSGLQFPNYSSELNVNALELDDSALYLCASARTRQSRANVLTFGAGSRLTVL.

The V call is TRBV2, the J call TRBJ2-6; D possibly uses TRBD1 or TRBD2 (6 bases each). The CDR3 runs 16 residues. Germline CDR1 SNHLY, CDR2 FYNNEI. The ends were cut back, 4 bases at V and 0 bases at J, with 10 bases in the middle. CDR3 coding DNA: TGTGCCAGCAGTGTGAGGGGGGCCTCTGGGGCCAACGTCCTGACTTTC. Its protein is CASSVRGASGANVLTF. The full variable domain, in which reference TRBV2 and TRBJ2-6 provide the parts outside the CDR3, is EPEVTQTPSHQVTQMGQEVILRCVPISNHLYFYWYRQILGQKVEFLVSFYNNEISEKSEIFDDQFSVERPDGSNFTLKIRSTKLEDSAMYFCASSVRGASGANVLTFGAGSRLTVL.

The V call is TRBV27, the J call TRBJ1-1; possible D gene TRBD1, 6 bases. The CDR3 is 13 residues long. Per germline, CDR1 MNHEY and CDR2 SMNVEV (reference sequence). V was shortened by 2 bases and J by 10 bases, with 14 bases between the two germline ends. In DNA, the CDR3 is TGTGCCAGCAGTTTAACAGGGACGAGGAGAGCTTTCTTT. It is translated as CASSLTGTRRAFF.

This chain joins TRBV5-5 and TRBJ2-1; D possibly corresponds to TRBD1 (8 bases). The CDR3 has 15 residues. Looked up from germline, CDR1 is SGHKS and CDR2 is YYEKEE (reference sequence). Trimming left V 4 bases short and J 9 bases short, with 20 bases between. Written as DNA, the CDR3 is TGTGCCAGCAGCCGGGGGGTCCAGGGGGCGAGTGAGCAGTTCTTC. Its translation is CASSRGVQGASEQFF.

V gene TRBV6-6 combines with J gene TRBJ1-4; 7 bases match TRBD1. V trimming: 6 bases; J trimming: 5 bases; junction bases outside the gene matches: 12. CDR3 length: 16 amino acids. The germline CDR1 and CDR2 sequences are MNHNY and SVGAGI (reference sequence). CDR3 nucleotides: TGTGCCAGCAGCCCCTCCAACAGGGGCGGCAATGAAAAACTGTTTTTT. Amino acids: CASSPSNRGGNEKLFF.

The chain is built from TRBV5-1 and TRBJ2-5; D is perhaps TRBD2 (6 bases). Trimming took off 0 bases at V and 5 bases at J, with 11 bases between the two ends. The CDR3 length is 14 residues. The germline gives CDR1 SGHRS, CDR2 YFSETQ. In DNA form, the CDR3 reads TGCGCCAGCAGCTTGGTCGGGGGACCCGAGACCCAGTACTTC. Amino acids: CASSLVGGPETQYF. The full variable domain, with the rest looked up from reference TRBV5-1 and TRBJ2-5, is KAGVTQTPRYLIKTRGQQVTLSCSPISGHRSVSWYQQTPGQGLQFLFEYFSETQRNKGNFPGRFSGRQFSNSRSEMNVSTLELGDSALYLCASSLVGGPETQYFGPGTRLLVL.

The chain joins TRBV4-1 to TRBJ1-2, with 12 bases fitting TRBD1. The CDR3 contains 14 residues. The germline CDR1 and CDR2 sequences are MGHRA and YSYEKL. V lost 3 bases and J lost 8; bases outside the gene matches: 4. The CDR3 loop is CASSHTGTGGGYTF. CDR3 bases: TGCGCCAGCAGCCATACTGGGACAGGGGGCGGCTACACCTTC.

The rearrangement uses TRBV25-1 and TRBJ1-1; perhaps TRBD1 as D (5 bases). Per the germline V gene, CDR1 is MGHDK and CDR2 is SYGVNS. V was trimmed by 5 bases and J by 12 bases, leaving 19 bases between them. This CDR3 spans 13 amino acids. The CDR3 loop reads CASSTRGKGVSFF. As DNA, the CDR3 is TGTGCCAGCAGTACCCGGGGGAAAGGGGTATCTTTCTTT.

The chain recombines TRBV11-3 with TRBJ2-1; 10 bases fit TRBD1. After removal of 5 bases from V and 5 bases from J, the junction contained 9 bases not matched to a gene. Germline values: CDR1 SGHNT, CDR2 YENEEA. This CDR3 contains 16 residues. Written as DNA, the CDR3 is TGTGCCAGCAGCCGACGACAGGGGGCTCGGGACAATGAGCAGTTCTTC. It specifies CASSRRQGARDNEQFF.

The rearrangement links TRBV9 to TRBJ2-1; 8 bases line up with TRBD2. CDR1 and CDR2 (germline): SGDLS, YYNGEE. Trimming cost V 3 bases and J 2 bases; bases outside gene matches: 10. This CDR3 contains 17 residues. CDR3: CASSDRRGGRPYNEQFF. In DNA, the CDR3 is TGTGCCAGCAGCGACCGCCGCGGGGGGCGACCCTACAATGAGCAGTTCTTC.

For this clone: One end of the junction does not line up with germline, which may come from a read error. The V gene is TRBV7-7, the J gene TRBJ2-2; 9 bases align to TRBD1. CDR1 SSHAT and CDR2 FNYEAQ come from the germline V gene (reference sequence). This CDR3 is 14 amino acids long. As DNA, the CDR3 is TGTGCTAGCAGCTTGACAGGGGGCACCGGGGAGCTGTTTTTT. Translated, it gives CASSLTGGTGELFF.

CDR3 nucleotides: TGCGCCAGCGGCACTAGCGGGGGGTACAATGAGCAGTTCTTC. It yields the protein CASGTSGGYNEQFF. The chain couples TRBV5-1 to TRBJ2-1; 12 bases are a match to TRBD2. The CDR3 loop spans 14 amino acids. Germline CDR1 reads SGHRS; CDR2 reads YFSETQ. V was clipped by 7 bases and J by 4 bases; unmatched bases: 3.

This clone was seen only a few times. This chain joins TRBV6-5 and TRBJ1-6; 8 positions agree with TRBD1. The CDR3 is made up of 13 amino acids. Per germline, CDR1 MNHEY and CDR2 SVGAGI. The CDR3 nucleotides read TGTGCGTCGAACAGGGGGAAGAATTCACCCCTCCACTTT. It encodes CASNRGKNSPLHF.

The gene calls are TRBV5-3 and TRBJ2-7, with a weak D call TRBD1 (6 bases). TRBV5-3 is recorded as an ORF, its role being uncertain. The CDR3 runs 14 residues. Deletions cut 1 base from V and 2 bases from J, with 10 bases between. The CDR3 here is CARSLTGPTYEQYF. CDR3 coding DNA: TGTGCCAGAAGCTTGACAGGGCCTACCTACGAGCAGTACTTC.

DNA for the CDR3: TGTGCCAGTAGCGGGGGACACCAAGAGACCCAGTACTTC. This encodes CASSGGHQETQYF. V usage is TRBV19 and J usage is TRBJ2-5; possibly TRBD2 for D (6 bases). This CDR3 is 13 amino acids long. The V gene lost 6 bases and the J gene lost 0 bases, with 8 bases spanning the gap. Germline V gene data show CDR1 as LNHDA and CDR2 as SQIVND (reference sequence).

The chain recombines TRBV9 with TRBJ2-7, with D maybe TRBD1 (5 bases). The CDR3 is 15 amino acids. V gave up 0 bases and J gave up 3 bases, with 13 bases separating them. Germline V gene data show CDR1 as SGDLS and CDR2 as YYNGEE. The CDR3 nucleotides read TGTGCCAGCAGCGTAGGGCAGGGCGAGGACTACGAGCAGTACTTC. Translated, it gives CASSVGQGEDYEQYF.